In this sample, the clone carrying this T cell receptor (beta chain) turned up a few times. Its antigen remains unknown. The CDR3 spans 16 residues. The trim removed 3 bases at V and 5 bases at J, leaving 11 bases unmatched. The germline CDR1 and CDR2 sequences are DFQATT and SNEGSKA (reference sequence). Russia was home to the donors, healthy Caucasian individuals aged roughly 6 to 90. This entry belongs to a study of blood T cells in healthy people across ages. Study-wide results and limits: Nothing was known about donor CMV status, and this possibly confounded expanded clonotype changes. Long-lived donors carried more naive CD4+ cells and greater diversity than aged donors.

A second PCR of roughly 7 to 11 cycles used a sample-barcoded 5' primer and a J-beta primer mix. A tag from a template-switch adaptor with 12 random nucleotides marked each cDNA molecule. Via MiXCR, TCRdb re-called the 5' RACE reads, giving one row per CDR3 protein. The repertoire holds 1.5 million to 2 million distinct CDR3 sequences, approximately 30% seen once, with over 7% in the top ten. This receptor was taken from a woman younger than 45 in good health. The chain links TRBV20-1 to TRBJ2-2; 8 bases fit TRBD2. Specimen: blood. CDR3 in amino acids: CSASLSASGYTGELFF. CDR3 DNA: TGCAGTGCTAGCCTTTCGGCTAGCGGGTATACCGGGGAGCTGTTTTTT.